These T cell receptor beta chains were read from a single sample in a study of blood T cell repertoires in COVID-19. Sequencing used immunoSEQ multiplex PCR; TCRdb keeps in-frame clones, though not all of them. The sample has around 250,000 clones, about 80% seen once. The sequencing input was PBMCs or T cells enriched from blood (not recorded which). Receptor source: a man in his fifties or sixties who had recovered from COVID-19. Both conserved end residues are part of each CDR3. The order of the fields is J gene, D gene, V gene, clone size, CDR3 protein, CDR3 DNA. A D gene is named only where the DNA matches it firmly. Not every row has a clone size; where given, it reads once, few, many or a size class.

J: TRBJ2-7
D: .
V: TRBV6-7
size: .
CDR3: CASSFLGKDRETYEQYF
DNA: TGTGCCAGCAGTTTTCTAGGCAAGGACAGAGAAACCTACGAGCAGTACTTC

J: TRBJ1-1
D: .
V: TRBV11-3
size: once
CDR3: CASSFSDLNTEAFF
DNA: TGTGCCAGCAGCTTCAGTGACTTGAACACTGAAGCTTTCTTT

J: TRBJ2-3
D: .
V: TRBV6-4
size: .
CDR3: CASGAGHTDTQYF
DNA: TGTGCCTCCGGCGCAGGGCACACAGATACGCAGTATTTT

J: TRBJ1-1
D: TRBD1
V: TRBV4-1
size: once
CDR3: CASSQDRGRTEAFF
DNA: TGCGCCAGCAGCCAAGACAGGGGGCGGACTGAAGCTTTCTTT

J: TRBJ2-2
D: .
V: TRBV7-3
size: .
CDR3: CASSEQGSHTGELFF
DNA: TGTGCCAGCAGCGAACAGGGATCACACACCGGGGAGCTGTTTTTT

J: TRBJ2-7
D: .
V: TRBV5-1
size: .
CDR3: CASSLVRGHNEQYF
DNA: TGCGCCAGCAGCTTGGTGCGGGGGCACAACGAGCAGTACTTC

J: TRBJ1-1
D: TRBD1
V: TRBV6-5
size: .
CDR3: CASAIVGQGGTEAFF
DNA: TGTGCCAGCGCCATCGTGGGACAGGGGGGTACTGAAGCTTTCTTT

J: TRBJ2-7
D: TRBD1
V: TRBV5-8
size: .
CDR3: CGSLQTGPPYEQYF
DNA: TGTGGATCTCTCCAGACAGGGCCCCCCTACGAGCAGTACTTC

J: TRBJ2-7
D: .
V: TRBV6-5
size: .
CDR3: CAIKRGYEQYF
DNA: TGTGCAATAAAACGGGGTTACGAGCAGTACTTC

J: TRBJ2-1
D: TRBD2
V: TRBV6-5
size: .
CDR3: CASSYSTSGVWEQFF
DNA: TGTGCCAGCAGTTACTCGACTAGCGGGGTTTGGGAGCAGTTCTTC

J: TRBJ2-1
D: .
V: TRBV7-2
size: .
CDR3: CASSPSEGSYNEQFF
DNA: TGTGCCAGCAGCCCCTCTGAGGGATCCTACAATGAGCAGTTCTTC

J: TRBJ2-5
D: TRBD2
V: TRBV5-1
size: .
CDR3: CASSSTSAGETQYF
DNA: TGCGCCAGCAGCTCGACTAGCGCTGGAGAGACCCAGTACTTC

J: TRBJ2-3
D: .
V: TRBV5-1
size: .
CDR3: CASSFYSAGRAADTQYF
DNA: TGCGCCAGCAGCTTTTATAGTGCGGGGCGAGCAGCCGATACGCAGTATTTT

J: TRBJ1-3
D: TRBD1
V: TRBV18
size: few
CDR3: CASSPTGAGSGNTIYF
DNA: TGTGCCAGCTCACCGACAGGGGCCGGCTCTGGAAACACCATATATTTT

J: TRBJ1-5
D: .
V: TRBV5-6
size: .
CDR3: CASSLGTPSNQPQHF
DNA: TGTGCCAGCAGCTTGGGGACACCGAGTAATCAGCCCCAGCATTTT

J: TRBJ1-2
D: .
V: TRBV27
size: .
CDR3: CASSLRGQFQGYTF
DNA: TGTGCCAGCAGTTTAAGAGGACAGTTCCAAGGCTACACCTTC

J: TRBJ2-7
D: TRBD1
V: TRBV19
size: .
CDR3: CASSTGQGISYEQYF
DNA: TGTGCCAGTAGTACCGGACAGGGTATATCCTACGAGCAGTACTTC

J: TRBJ1-1
D: .
V: TRBV19
size: .
CDR3: CASSIVGRRAFF
DNA: TGTGCCAGTAGTATTGTGGGCAGGAGGGCTTTCTTT

J: TRBJ1-5
D: .
V: TRBV7-7
size: .
CDR3: CASSPGSRGSHQPQHF
DNA: TGTGCTAGCAGCCCCGGGTCGCGGGGTAGCCATCAGCCCCAGCATTTT

J: TRBJ2-1
D: TRBD2
V: TRBV4-2
size: medium-sized
CDR3: CASSRNGLAVYNEQFF
DNA: TGTGCCAGCAGCCGTAACGGACTAGCGGTATACAATGAGCAGTTCTTC

J: TRBJ1-6
D: TRBD1
V: TRBV9
size: .
CDR3: CASSVAAGGYNSPLHF
DNA: TGTGCCAGCAGCGTAGCGGCAGGGGGTTATAATTCACCCCTCCACTTT

J: TRBJ1-1
D: .
V: TRBV19
size: .
CDR3: CASSIEQSPRGGTEAFF
DNA: TGTGCCAGTAGTATTGAGCAGTCTCCAAGGGGCGGCACTGAAGCTTTCTTT

J: TRBJ1-1
D: .
V: TRBV5-5
size: .
CDR3: CASSPGTTNTEAFF
DNA: TGTGCCAGCAGCCCCGGGACAACAAACACTGAAGCTTTCTTT

J: TRBJ1-1
D: TRBD1
V: TRBV5-4
size: .
CDR3: CASSKQQGVPTEAFF
DNA: TGTGCCAGCAGCAAACAACAGGGGGTCCCCACTGAAGCTTTCTTT

J: TRBJ1-6
D: .
V: TRBV28
size: .
CDR3: CASGLGGRSPLHF
DNA: TGTGCCTCGGGTTTGGGGGGTCGGTCACCCCTCCACTTT

J: TRBJ2-1
D: .
V: TRBV7-9
size: .
CDR3: CASSPGLDRNEQFF
DNA: TGTGCCAGCAGCCCGGGACTTGACCGAAATGAGCAGTTCTTC

J: TRBJ2-2
D: .
V: TRBV11-2
size: .
CDR3: CASSLNPGDTGELFF
DNA: TGTGCCAGCAGCTTAAATCCAGGGGACACCGGGGAGCTGTTTTTT

J: TRBJ2-7
D: .
V: TRBV15
size: .
CDR3: CATEAGSGYEQYF
DNA: TGTGCCACCGAGGCAGGGTCGGGCTACGAGCAGTACTTC

J: TRBJ2-5
D: .
V: TRBV7-3
size: .
CDR3: CASSLTRLTQETQYF
DNA: TGTGCCAGCAGCTTAACACGTCTGACTCAAGAGACCCAGTACTTC

J: TRBJ1-2
D: TRBD1
V: TRBV19
size: .
CDR3: CATRTGGDYGYTF
DNA: TGTGCCACCCGGACAGGGGGCGACTATGGCTACACCTTC

J: TRBJ1-5
D: .
V: TRBV4-1
size: few
CDR3: CASSPDRDQPQHF
DNA: TGCGCCAGCAGCCCTGACAGAGATCAGCCCCAGCATTTT

J: TRBJ1-1
D: .
V: TRBV11-2
size: .
CDR3: CASSPTGTTWGGTEAFF
DNA: TGTGCCAGCAGCCCGACCGGGACTACTTGGGGAGGCACTGAAGCTTTCTTT

J: TRBJ1-6
D: TRBD1
V: TRBV10-3
size: .
CDR3: CAISEGGQGGHSPLHF
DNA: TGTGCCATCAGTGAGGGAGGACAGGGGGGTCATTCACCCCTCCACTTT

J: TRBJ1-1
D: .
V: TRBV2
size: .
CDR3: CASRTGNTEAFF
DNA: TGTGCCAGCAGAACCGGGAACACTGAAGCTTTCTTT

J: TRBJ1-6
D: .
V: TRBV3-1/TRBV3-2
size: .
CDR3: CASSLGGQVSNSPLHF
DNA: TGTGCCAGCAGCCTAGGGGGTCAGGTTTCAAATTCACCCCTCCACTTT

J: TRBJ1-2
D: TRBD1
V: TRBV10-2
size: once
CDR3: CASSGTGNLGYGYTF
DNA: TGCGCCAGTTCCGGGACAGGGAACCTAGGGTATGGCTACACCTTC

J: TRBJ2-1
D: TRBD1
V: TRBV5-1
size: .
CDR3: CASRPTGVNEQFF
DNA: TGCGCCAGCAGGCCCACAGGGGTCAATGAGCAGTTCTTC

J: TRBJ2-2
D: .
V: TRBV18
size: .
CDR3: CASSPWTVNTGELFF
DNA: TGTGCCAGCTCACCCTGGACTGTGAACACCGGGGAGCTGTTTTTT

J: TRBJ2-5
D: .
V: TRBV12-3/TRBV12-4
size: .
CDR3: CASRRAVQETQYF
DNA: TGTGCCAGCAGGCGCGCTGTCCAAGAGACCCAGTACTTC

J: TRBJ2-7
D: .
V: TRBV7-2
size: .
CDR3: CASSDVRGGYEQYF
DNA: TGTGCCAGCAGCGACGTAAGGGGAGGCTACGAGCAGTACTTC